This TCR beta chain comes out of a study of blood T cell repertoires in COVID-19. Study-wide background: From the United States, Italy and Spain came samples of acute and convalescent COVID-19. The cDNA or gDNA used as material had been derived from T cells, B-cell-depleted T cells, or PBMCs.

The CDR3 has 14 residues. Germline V gene lookup returns CDR1 SEHNR and CDR2 FQNEAQ (reference sequence). V lost 5 bases, J lost 6 bases, and 4 bases stayed unmatched. Per the study methods: Amplification from reference gene primers served as the basis for estimated nucleated cell counts. Using immunoSEQ multiplex PCR, the repertoire was profiled, and TCRdb retains in-frame clones only, with some absent. D and trimming come from the DNA, and the V and J calls and clone size come from that table. The data contain hundreds of thousands of clones, 85% of them singletons. This chain connects TRBV7-9 to TRBJ1-4; TRBD1 matches at 9 bases. The receptor comes from a woman aged 18-35 years with acute or convalescent COVID-19. What was sequenced was peripheral blood. CDR3 sequence (DNA): TGTGCCAGCAGCATCCGACAGGGGGATGAAAAACTGTTTTTT. As protein: CASSIRQGDEKLFF.